This T cell receptor beta chain was recorded in a study of CD8 T cells in ankylosing spondylitis. Study-level points and caveats: Made up of about eight highly homologous variants, a TCR beta motif appeared characteristic of ankylosing spondylitis blood. Previous work reported some of these motif variants in the synovial fluid and blood of reactive arthritis. Clones that were linked to disease were CD8+ and were relatively rare in peripheral blood.

Quantitative 5'-RACE with molecular barcodes generated TCR beta libraries. TCRdb used MiXCR to reprocess the 5' RACE reads, holding one entry per CDR3 protein. The repertoire holds a few hundred thousand distinct CDR3 sequences, with 17% as singletons. On this clonotype: The antigen remains undetermined.

Looked up from germline, CDR1 is SGHVS and CDR2 is FNYEAQ. J was trimmed by 1 base and V by 1 base; bases with no gene match: 5. CDR3 size: 17 residues. The chain employs TRBV7-6 and TRBJ2-7, with TRBD2 matching over 12 bases. The receptor was derived from a male donor with ankylosing spondylitis. The material sequenced was blood, either unsorted or a sorted T cell fraction (not recorded which). CDR3: CASSLGTSGAFSYEQYF. The CDR3 bases are TGTGCCAGCAGCTTAGGGACTAGCGGGGCGTTTTCCTACGAGCAGTACTTC. The whole variable domain, filled in from reference TRBV7-6 and TRBJ2-7, reads GAGVSQSPRYKVTKRGQDVALRCDPISGHVSLYWYRQALGQGPEFLTYFNYEAQQDKSGLPNDRFSAERPEGSISTLTIQRTEQRDSAMYRCASSLGTSGAFSYEQYFGPGTRLTVT.